The TCR beta chain under discussion was sequenced for a study of control samples from healthy donors and cancer patients. Only in-frame clones appear in the TCRdb table, and some are missing; sequencing was by immunoSEQ multiplex PCR. The sample lists 150,000 to 200,000 clones; around 90% were seen once. CDR1 is SGHDT and CDR2 is YYEEEE in the germline V gene. Germline trimming cut 1 base from V and 4 bases from J; bases unmatched to any gene: 4. The CDR3 sequence is 15 residues long. The sequenced sample consisted of blood. This TCR came from a man aged 25-40 years in good health. The chain uses TRBV5-6 and TRBJ1-2, with TRBD1 matching 10 bases. CDR3 amino acids: CASSLTGQGIYGYTF. As DNA, the CDR3 is TGTGCCAGCAGCTTGACGGGACAGGGGATCTATGGCTACACCTTC.